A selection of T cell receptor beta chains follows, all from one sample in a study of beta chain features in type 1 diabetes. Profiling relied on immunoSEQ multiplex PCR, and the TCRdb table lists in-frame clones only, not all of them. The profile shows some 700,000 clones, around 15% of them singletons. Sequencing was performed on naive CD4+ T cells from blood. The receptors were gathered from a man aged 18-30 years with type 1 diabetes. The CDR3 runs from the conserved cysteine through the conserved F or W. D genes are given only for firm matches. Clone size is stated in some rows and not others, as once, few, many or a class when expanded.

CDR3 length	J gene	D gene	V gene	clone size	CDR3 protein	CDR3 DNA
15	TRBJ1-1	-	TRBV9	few	CASSPTDSWLTEAFF	TGTGCCAGCAGCCCGACGGACAGTTGGTTGACTGAAGCTTTCTTT
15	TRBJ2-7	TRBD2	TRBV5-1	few	CASSSTSGGPYEQYF	TGCGCCAGCAGCTCAACTAGCGGGGGTCCATACGAGCAGTACTTC
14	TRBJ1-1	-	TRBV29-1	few	CSVDKGQMNTEAFF	TGCAGCGTTGACAAAGGGCAAATGAACACTGAAGCTTTCTTT
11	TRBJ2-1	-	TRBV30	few	CAWSGLNEQFF	TGTGCCTGGAGTGGACTCAATGAGCAGTTCTTC
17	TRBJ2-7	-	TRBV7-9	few	CASSSGGAGPGGYEQYF	TGTGCCAGCAGCTCGGGGGGCGCGGGCCCGGGAGGCTACGAGCAGTACTTC
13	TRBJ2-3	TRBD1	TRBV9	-	CASSTDRGDTQYF	TGTGCCAGCAGCACGGACAGGGGGGATACGCAGTATTTT
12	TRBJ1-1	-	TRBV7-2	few	CASSFDQNEAFF	TGTGCCAGCAGCTTTGACCAAAATGAAGCTTTCTTT
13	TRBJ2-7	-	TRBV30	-	CAYDSKGSYEQYF	TGTGCCTACGACAGCAAAGGATCCTACGAGCAGTACTTC
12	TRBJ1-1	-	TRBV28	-	CASSFPHLEAFF	TGTGCCAGCAGTTTCCCCCATCTTGAAGCTTTCTTT
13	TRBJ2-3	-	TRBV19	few	CASRPLSTDTQYF	TGTGCCAGTAGGCCCCTCAGCACAGATACGCAGTATTTT
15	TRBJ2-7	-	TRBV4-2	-	CASSQEASGPYEQYF	TGTGCCAGCAGCCAGGAGGCGAGCGGGCCTTACGAGCAGTACTTC
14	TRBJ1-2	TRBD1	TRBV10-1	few	CASSDDREAYGYTF	TGCGCCAGCAGTGATGACAGGGAGGCCTATGGCTACACCTTC
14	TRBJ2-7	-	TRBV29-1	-	CSVDISGTSYEQYF	TGCAGCGTTGATATCTCCGGGACATCGTACGAGCAGTACTTC
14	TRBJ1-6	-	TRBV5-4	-	CASSIVGMGSPLHF	TGTGCCAGCAGCATCGTAGGGATGGGTTCACCCCTCCACTTT
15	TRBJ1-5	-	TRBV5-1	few	CASSLLGQTNQPQHF	TGCGCCAGCAGCCTTCTGGGCCAGACGAATCAGCCCCAGCATTTT
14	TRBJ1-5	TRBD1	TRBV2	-	CASTGQVENQPQHF	TGTGCCAGCACCGGACAGGTAGAGAATCAGCCCCAGCATTTT
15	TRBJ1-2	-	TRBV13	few	CASSFIRGVSYGYTF	TGTGCCAGCAGCTTTATTCGGGGAGTAAGCTATGGCTACACCTTC
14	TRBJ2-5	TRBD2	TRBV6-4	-	CASSVTSWSETQYF	TGTGCCAGCAGTGTGACTAGCTGGAGTGAGACCCAGTACTTC
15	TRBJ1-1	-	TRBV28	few	CASRIGDTRNTEAFF	TGTGCCAGCAGAATCGGGGACACACGGAACACTGAAGCTTTCTTT
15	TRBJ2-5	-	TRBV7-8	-	CASSPNRVNQETQYF	TGTGCCAGCAGCCCCAACAGGGTAAACCAAGAGACCCAGTACTTC
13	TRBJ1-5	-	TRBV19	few	CASSELDNQPQHF	TGTGCCAGTAGTGAACTCGACAATCAGCCCCAGCATTTT
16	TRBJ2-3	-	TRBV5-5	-	CASSPLGVVEADTQYF	TGTGCCAGCAGCCCACTGGGAGTTGTGGAGGCAGATACGCAGTATTTT
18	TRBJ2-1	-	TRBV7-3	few	CASSHPLQGGVSYNEQFF	TGTGCCAGCAGCCACCCCCTACAGGGGGGGGTCTCCTACAATGAGCAGTTCTTC
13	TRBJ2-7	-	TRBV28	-	CASGKTVTYEQYF	TGTGCCAGCGGAAAGACAGTCACCTACGAGCAGTACTTC
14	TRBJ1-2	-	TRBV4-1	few	CASSGYRANYGYTF	TGCGCCAGCAGCGGGTACAGGGCTAACTATGGCTACACCTTC
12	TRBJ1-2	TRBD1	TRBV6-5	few	CASSFGTDGYTF	TGTGCCAGCAGTTTCGGGACAGATGGCTACACCTTC
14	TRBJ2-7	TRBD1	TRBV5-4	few	CASSRGQVPYEQYF	TGTGCCAGCAGCCGAGGACAGGTTCCCTACGAGCAGTACTTC
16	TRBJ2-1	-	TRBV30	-	CAWSPRTLRSDNEQFF	TGTGCCTGGAGTCCCCGGACTCTCCGGTCAGACAATGAGCAGTTCTTC
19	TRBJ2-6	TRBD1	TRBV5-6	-	CASSRPRQGTFSGANVLTF	TGTGCCAGCAGCCGACCGAGACAGGGAACCTTCTCTGGGGCCAACGTCCTGACTTTC
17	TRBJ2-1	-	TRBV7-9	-	CASSETSSFLTYNEQFF	TGTGCCAGCAGTGAAACGAGCTCCTTTCTAACCTACAATGAGCAGTTCTTC
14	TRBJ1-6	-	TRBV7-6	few	CASSSGVHLSPLHF	TGTGCCAGCAGTTCGGGGGTGCACCTATCACCCCTCCACTTT
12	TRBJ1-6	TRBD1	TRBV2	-	CAKQGVGSPLHF	TGTGCCAAACAGGGGGTAGGTTCACCCCTCCACTTT
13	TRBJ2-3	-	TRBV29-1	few	CSVEGESTDTQYF	TGCAGCGTTGAGGGGGAGAGCACAGATACGCAGTATTTT
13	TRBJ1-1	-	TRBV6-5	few	CASSSTANTEAFF	TGTGCCAGCAGTTCCACAGCGAACACTGAAGCTTTCTTT
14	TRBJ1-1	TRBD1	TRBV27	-	CASKYRGVSTEAFF	TGTGCCAGCAAGTACAGGGGCGTGAGCACTGAAGCTTTCTTT
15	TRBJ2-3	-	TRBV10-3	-	CAISESVTGTDTQYF	TGTGCCATCAGTGAGTCCGTGACCGGAACAGATACGCAGTATTTT
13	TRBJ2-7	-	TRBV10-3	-	CATAGTNSYEQYF	TGTGCCACCGCCGGGACGAATTCCTACGAGCAGTACTTC